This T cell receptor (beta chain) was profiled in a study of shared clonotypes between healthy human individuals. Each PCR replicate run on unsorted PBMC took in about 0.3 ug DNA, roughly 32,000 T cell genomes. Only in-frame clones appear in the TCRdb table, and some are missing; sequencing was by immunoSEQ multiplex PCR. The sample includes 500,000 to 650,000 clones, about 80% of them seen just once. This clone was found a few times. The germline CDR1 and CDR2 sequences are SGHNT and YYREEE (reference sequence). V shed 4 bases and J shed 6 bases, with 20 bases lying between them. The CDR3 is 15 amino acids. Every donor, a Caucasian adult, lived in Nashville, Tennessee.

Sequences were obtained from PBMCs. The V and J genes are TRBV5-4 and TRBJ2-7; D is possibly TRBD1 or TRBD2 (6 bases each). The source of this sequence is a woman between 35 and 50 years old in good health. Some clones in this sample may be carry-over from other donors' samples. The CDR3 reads CASSLGGTSGTEQYF. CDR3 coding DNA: TGTGCCAGCAGCCTAGGGGGGACGTCGGGGACCGAGCAGTACTTC.